This T cell receptor beta chain comes out of a study of CD8+CD57+ T cells in acquired aplastic anemia. On the study more broadly: An average of roughly 3 ug of DNA was obtained from sorted CD4+ and CD8+ cells. Overall study results and limits: Statistical testing detected no significant gap in CD8+ Simpson's diversity between patients and controls. Common to patients and controls were roughly 30 CD8+ CDR3 sequences.

This clonotype was found a few times. As yet, its antigen is unknown. For CDR3 and TCR beta VDJ profiling, genomic DNA was the template used. Using its own MiXCR run on the reads, TCRdb lists one record per CDR3 protein. Of approximately 95,000 distinct CDR3 sequences in the sample, approximately 73% were seen once. Germline V gene lookup returns CDR1 ENHRY and CDR2 SYGVKD. The CDR3 has 16 residues. Trimming shortened V by 0 bases and J by 1 base, and 12 bases separated the two germline ends. CD8+CD57+ cell expansion had been shown by flow cytometry in patients chosen for sequencing. The cohort consisted entirely of patients having severe acquired aplastic anemia.

The TCR originated in a human donor with aplastic anemia. What was sequenced was sorted CD4+, CD8+, or CD8+CD57+ T cells (not recorded which) from PBMCs. The gene calls are TRBV10-3 and TRBJ1-1; no reliable D call. The CDR3 is CAISESVEGPNTEAFF. CDR3 nucleotides: TGTGCCATCAGTGAGTCGGTAGAGGGCCCGAACACTGAAGCTTTCTTT.